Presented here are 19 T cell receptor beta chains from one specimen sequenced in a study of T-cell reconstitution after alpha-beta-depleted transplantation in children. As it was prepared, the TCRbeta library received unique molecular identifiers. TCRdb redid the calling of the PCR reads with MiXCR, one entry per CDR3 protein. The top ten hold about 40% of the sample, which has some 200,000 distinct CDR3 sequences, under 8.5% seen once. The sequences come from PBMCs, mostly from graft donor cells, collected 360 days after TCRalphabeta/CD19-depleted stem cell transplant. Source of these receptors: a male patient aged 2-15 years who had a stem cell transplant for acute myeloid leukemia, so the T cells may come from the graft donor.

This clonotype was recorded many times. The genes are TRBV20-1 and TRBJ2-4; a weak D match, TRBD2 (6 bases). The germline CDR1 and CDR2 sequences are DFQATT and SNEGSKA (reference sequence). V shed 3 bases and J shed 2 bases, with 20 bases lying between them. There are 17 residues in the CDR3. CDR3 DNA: TGCAGTGCTAGTGGTAGGGAAAGGCGGACTACCAAAAACATTCAGTACTTC. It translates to CSASGRERRTTKNIQYF.

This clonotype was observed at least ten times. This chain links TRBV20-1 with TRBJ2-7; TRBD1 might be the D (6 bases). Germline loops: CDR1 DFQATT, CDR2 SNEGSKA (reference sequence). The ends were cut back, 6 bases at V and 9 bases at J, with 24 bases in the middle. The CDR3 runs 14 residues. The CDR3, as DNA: TGCAGTGCCCCCTCCCTGGACAGAGACTCGAGGCAGTACTTC. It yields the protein CSAPSLDRDSRQYF.

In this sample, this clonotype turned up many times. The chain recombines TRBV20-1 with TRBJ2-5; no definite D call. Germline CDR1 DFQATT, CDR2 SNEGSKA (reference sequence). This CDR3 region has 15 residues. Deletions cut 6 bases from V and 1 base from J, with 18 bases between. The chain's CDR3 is CSAVIGRRIQETQYF. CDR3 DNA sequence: TGCAGTGCCGTCATTGGGCGACGGATCCAAGAGACCCAGTACTTC.

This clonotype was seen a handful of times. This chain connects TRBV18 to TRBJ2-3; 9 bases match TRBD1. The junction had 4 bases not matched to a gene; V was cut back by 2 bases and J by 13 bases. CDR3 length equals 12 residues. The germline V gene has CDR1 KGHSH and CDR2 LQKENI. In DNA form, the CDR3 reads TGTGCCAGCTCACCAGGACAGGGGATGAAGTATTTT. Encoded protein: CASSPGQGMKYF.

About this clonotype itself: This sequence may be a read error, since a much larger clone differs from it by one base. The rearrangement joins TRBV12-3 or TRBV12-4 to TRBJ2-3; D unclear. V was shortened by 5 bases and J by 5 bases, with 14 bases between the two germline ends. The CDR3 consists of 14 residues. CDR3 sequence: CASSIFSQGDTQYF. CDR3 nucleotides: TGTGCCAGCAGTATATTTAGCCAAGGAGATACGCAGTATTTT.

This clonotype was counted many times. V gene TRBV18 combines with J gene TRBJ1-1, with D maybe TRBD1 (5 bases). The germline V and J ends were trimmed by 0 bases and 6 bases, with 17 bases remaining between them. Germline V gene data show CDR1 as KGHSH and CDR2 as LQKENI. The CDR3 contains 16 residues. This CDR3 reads CASSPPVGQGLPEAFF. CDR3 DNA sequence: TGTGCCAGCTCACCACCGGTTGGTCAGGGACTCCCTGAAGCTTTCTTT.

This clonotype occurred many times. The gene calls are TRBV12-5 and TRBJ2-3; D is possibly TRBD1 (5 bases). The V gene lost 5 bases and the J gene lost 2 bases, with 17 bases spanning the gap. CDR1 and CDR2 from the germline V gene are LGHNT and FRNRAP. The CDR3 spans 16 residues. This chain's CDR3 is CASGLGPDIVTDTQYF. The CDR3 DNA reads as TGTGCTAGTGGTCTGGGTCCGGACATAGTCACAGATACGCAGTATTTT.

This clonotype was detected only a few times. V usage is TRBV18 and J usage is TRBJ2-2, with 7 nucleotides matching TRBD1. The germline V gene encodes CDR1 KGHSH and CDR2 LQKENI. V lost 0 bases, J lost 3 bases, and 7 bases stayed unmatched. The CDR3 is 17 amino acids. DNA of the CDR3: TGTGCCAGCTCACCACCGGGACAGCCCTCCCACACCGGGGAGCTGTTTTTT. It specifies CASSPPGQPSHTGELFF.

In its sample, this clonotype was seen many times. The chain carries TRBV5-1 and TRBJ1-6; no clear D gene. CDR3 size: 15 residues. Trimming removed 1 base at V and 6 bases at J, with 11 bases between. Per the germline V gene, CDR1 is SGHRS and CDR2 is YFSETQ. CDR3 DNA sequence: TGCGCCAGCAGCTTGCAGGTTTTGGGTAATTCACCCCTCCACTTT. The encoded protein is CASSLQVLGNSPLHF.

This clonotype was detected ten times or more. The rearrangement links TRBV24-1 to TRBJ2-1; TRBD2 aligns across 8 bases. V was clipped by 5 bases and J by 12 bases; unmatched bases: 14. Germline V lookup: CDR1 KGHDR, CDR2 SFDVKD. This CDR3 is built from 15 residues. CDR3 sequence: CATSGGGTSSGGQFF. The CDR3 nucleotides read TGTGCCACCAGTGGTGGGGGTACTTCGAGCGGGGGGCAGTTCTTC.

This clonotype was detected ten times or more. The CDR3 DNA reads TGTGCCATCAGTGCCGGGACTATACTAGAGACCCAGTACTTC. Its protein is CAISAGTILETQYF. The chain couples TRBV10-3 to TRBJ2-5; 7 bases map to TRBD2. V gave up 4 bases and J gave up 4 bases; unmatched junction bases: 6. The CDR3 runs 14 residues. In germline, CDR1 is ENHRY, CDR2 SYGVKD.

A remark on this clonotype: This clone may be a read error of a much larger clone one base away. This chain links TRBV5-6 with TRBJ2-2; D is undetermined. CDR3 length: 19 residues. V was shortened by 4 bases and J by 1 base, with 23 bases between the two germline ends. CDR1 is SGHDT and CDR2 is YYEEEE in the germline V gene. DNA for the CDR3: TGTGCCAGCAGCCATATGGATGACGGCCAGTTCGTGAACACCGGGGAGCTGTTTTTT. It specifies CASSHMDDGQFVNTGELFF. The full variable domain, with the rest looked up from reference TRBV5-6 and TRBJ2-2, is DAGVTQSPTHLIKTRGQQVTLRCSPKSGHDTVSWYQQALGQGPQFIFQYYEEEERQRGNFPDRFSGHQFPNYSSELNVNALLLGDSALYLCASSHMDDGQFVNTGELFFGEGSRLTVL.

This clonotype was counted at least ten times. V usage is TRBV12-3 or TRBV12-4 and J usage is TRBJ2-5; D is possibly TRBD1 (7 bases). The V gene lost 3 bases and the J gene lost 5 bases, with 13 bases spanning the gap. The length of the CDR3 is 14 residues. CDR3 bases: TGTGCCAGCAGTTTGGTCAGGGGGAGGGAGACCCAGTACTTC. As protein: CASSLVRGRETQYF.

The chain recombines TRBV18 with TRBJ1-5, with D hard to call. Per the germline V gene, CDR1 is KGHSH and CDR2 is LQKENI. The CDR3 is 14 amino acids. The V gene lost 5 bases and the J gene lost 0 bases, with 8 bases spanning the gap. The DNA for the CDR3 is TGTGCCAGCTCAGTTGGAAATAGCAATCAGCCCCAGCATTTT. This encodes CASSVGNSNQPQHF.

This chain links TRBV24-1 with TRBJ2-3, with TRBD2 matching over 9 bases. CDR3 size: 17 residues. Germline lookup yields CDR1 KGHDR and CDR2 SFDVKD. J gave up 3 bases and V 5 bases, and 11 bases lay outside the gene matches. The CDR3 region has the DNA TGTGCCACCAGTGCTTCATCCGGGACTAGCAGAACAGATACGCAGTATTTT. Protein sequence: CATSASSGTSRTDTQYF.

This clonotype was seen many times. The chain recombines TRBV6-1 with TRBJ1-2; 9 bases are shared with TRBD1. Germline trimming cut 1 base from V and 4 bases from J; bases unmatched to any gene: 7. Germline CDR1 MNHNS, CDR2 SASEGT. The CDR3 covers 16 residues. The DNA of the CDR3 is TGTGCCAGCAGTGAAGATCCGGGACAGGGAGGCTATGGCTACACCTTC. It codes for CASSEDPGQGGYGYTF.

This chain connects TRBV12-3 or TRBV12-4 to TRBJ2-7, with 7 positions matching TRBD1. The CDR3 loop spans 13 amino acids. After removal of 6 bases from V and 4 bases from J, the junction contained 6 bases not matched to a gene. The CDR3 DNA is TGTGCCAGCAGCCGGGACAGCCAATACGAGCAGTACTTC. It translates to CASSRDSQYEQYF.

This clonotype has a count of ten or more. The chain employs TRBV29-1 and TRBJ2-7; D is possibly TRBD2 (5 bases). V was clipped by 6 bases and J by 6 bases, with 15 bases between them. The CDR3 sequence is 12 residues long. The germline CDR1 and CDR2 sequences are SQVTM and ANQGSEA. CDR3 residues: CSVMDLNFEQYV. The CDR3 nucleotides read TGCAGCGTGATGGACTTGAATTTCGAGCAGTACGTC.

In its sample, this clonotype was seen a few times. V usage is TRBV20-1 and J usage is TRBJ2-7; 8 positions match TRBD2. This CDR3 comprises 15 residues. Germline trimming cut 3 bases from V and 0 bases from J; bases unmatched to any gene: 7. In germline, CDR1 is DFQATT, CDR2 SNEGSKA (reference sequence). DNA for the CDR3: TGCAGTGCTAGCGGGAGGGCCGGGATCTCCTACGAGCAGTACTTC. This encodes CSASGRAGISYEQYF.